These 11 T cell receptor beta chains were all obtained from the same sample, sequenced in a study of regulatory T cells in long-lasting Graves disease. TCR beta libraries were built with iRepertoire HTBI primers and Arm-PCR of CDR3 regions. TCRdb used MiXCR to reprocess the multiplex PCR reads, holding one entry per CDR3 protein. The table shows fewer than 400,000 distinct CDR3 sequences, with 15% to 20% occurring only once. Time point given: newly diagnosed GD, antithyroid drugs for less than 3 months. There was RNA extracted from PBMCs, and the TCR library was made from it. The starting material was peripheral blood mononuclear cells (PBMCs), obtained at new diagnosis, from a patient treated with antithyroid drugs. These receptors came from a female donor with Graves disease.

In this sample, this clonotype turned up many times. The chain links TRBV18 to TRBJ2-3; 9 nucleotides align to TRBD2. Germline CDR1 is KGHSH and CDR2 is LQKENI. The CDR3 is 16 amino acids. V lost 3 bases to trimming and J lost 0 bases; unmatched junction nucleotides: 4. The CDR3 DNA sequence: TGTGCCAGCTCACCCAGACTAGCGGACAGCACAGATACGCAGTATTTT. Translation: CASSPRLADSTDTQYF.

This clonotype has a handful of counts. The chain couples TRBV20-1 to TRBJ2-1; TRBD2 is a possible D gene (6 bases). The length of the CDR3 is 11 residues. Germline-derived CDR1 and CDR2 are DFQATT and SNEGSKA (reference sequence). Deletions cut 3 bases from V and 15 bases from J, with 15 bases between. This CDR3 reads CSASGGKVVFF. The CDR3 region has the DNA TGCAGTGCTAGCGGCGGGAAGGTCGTGTTCTTC.

J is TRBJ1-1 and V is TRBV2; D gene ambiguous. V gave up 2 bases and J gave up 3 bases, with 16 bases separating them. The CDR3 is 16 amino acids. Germline-derived CDR1 and CDR2 are SNHLY and FYNNEI. CDR3 nucleotide sequence: TGTGCCAGCAGTGAAATTTGGCCCACTGGATACACTGAAGCTTTCTTT. Protein product: CASSEIWPTGYTEAFF.

This clonotype was found a few times. The gene calls are TRBV29-1 and TRBJ2-3; TRBD2 matches 16 bases. Germline V gene sequence: CDR1 SQVTM, CDR2 ANQGSEA. The CDR3 loop spans 17 amino acids. V shed 3 bases, J shed 4 bases, and the junction held 7 bases outside the gene matches. The CDR3 sequence is CSVDGTSGRAVADTQYF. CDR3 nucleotide sequence: TGCAGCGTTGATGGGACTAGCGGGAGGGCCGTCGCAGATACGCAGTATTTT.

In its sample, this clonotype was seen many times. The rearrangement links TRBV6-1 to TRBJ2-7; D not resolved. The V end was cut by 7 bases, the J end by 2 bases, with 6 bases between. The CDR3 has 11 residues. The germline V gene encodes CDR1 MNHNS and CDR2 SASEGT. CDR3: CASTNTYEQYF. In DNA, the CDR3 is TGTGCCAGCACGAACACCTACGAGCAGTACTTC.

This clonotype appeared many times. This sequence joins TRBV25-1 and TRBJ2-5, with 7 positions matching TRBD2. This CDR3 contains 15 residues. V lost 2 bases, J lost 1 base, and 4 bases stayed unmatched. CDR1 and CDR2 (germline): MGHDK, SYGVNS. The chain's CDR3 is CASSEGASGQETQYF. The CDR3, as DNA: TGTGCCAGCAGTGAAGGGGCTAGCGGCCAAGAGACCCAGTACTTC. The whole variable domain, filled in from reference TRBV25-1 and TRBJ2-5, reads EADIYQTPRYLVIGTGKKITLECSQTMGHDKMYWYQQDPGMELHLIHYSYGVNSTEKGDLSSESTVSRIRTEHFPLTLESARPSHTSQYLCASSEGASGQETQYFGPGTRLLVL.

This clonotype was seen ten or more times. This sequence joins TRBV28 and TRBJ2-5, with D uncertain. Germline assignment: CDR1 MDHEN and CDR2 SYDVKM. The CDR3 has 16 amino acids. The V end was cut by 6 bases, the J end by 0 bases, with 17 bases between. CDR3: CASRSPWTDDQETQYF. CDR3 in DNA: TGTGCCAGCAGATCTCCTTGGACGGATGACCAAGAGACCCAGTACTTC.

This clonotype was recorded many times. The chain is built from TRBV12-3 or TRBV12-4 and TRBJ2-5, with D tentatively TRBD1 or TRBD2 (5 bases each). Trimming cost V 3 bases and J 7 bases, with 12 bases left between them. The CDR3 runs 13 residues. CDR3 nucleotide sequence: TGTGCCAGCAGTTTCACCAGGGACGGGACCCAGTACTTC. Translation: CASSFTRDGTQYF.

This clonotype occurred a few times. The V gene is TRBV28, the J gene TRBJ1-5; D remains ambiguous. CDR3 length: 14 residues. V was pared by 7 bases and J by 1 base, with 11 bases between. Germline V lookup: CDR1 MDHEN, CDR2 SYDVKM. CDR3 region: CASMTGGSNQPQHF. In DNA form, the CDR3 reads TGTGCCAGCATGACTGGCGGGAGCAATCAGCCCCAGCATTTT.

This clonotype was recorded many times. The V gene is TRBV5-1, the J gene TRBJ2-2; TRBD2 agrees at 11 bases. The CDR3 spans 18 residues. With 7 bases clipped from V and 0 bases from J, the junction kept 11 bases outside the gene matches. Germline V gene data show CDR1 as SGHRS and CDR2 as YFSETQ. Here the CDR3 DNA reads TGCGCCAGCGGGACGACTAGCGGGACTGCCGCGAACACCGGGGAGCTGTTTTTT. This codes for CASGTTSGTAANTGELFF. Drawing the rest from reference TRBV5-1 and TRBJ2-2, the complete variable domain is KAGVTQTPRYLIKTRGQQVTLSCSPISGHRSVSWYQQTPGQGLQFLFEYFSETQRNKGNFPGRFSGRQFSNSRSEMNVSTLELGDSALYLCASGTTSGTAANTGELFFGEGSRLTVL.

As regards this clonotype: The CDR3 carries no conserved terminal phenylalanine or tryptophan, so it likely arises from a read error. The chain recombines TRBV2 with TRBJ2-1, with TRBD2 identical over 7 bases. Unmatched junction bases numbered 8, after V lost 7 bases and J lost 8 bases. The CDR3 totals 13 residues. Looked up from germline, CDR1 is SNHLY and CDR2 is FYNNEI. The CDR3 here is CASTPSGKDEQFS. The DNA of the CDR3 is TGTGCCAGCACCCCAAGCGGGAAGGATGAGCAGTTCTCC.